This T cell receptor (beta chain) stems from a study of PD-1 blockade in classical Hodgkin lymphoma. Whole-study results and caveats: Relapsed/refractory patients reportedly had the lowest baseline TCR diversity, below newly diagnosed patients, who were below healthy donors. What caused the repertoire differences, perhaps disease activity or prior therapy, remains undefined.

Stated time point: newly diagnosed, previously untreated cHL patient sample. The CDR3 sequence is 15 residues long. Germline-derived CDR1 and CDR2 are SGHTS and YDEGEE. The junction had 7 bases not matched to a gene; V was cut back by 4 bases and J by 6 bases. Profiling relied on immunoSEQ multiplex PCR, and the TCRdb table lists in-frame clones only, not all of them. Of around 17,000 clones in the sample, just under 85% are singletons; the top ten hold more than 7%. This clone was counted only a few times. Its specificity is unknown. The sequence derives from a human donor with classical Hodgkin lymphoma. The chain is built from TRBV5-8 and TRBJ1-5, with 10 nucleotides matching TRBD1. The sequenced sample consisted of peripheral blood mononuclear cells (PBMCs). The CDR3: CASSTGQGSGQPQHF. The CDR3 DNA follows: TGTGCCAGCAGCACGGGACAGGGGTCGGGTCAGCCCCAGCATTTT.